What follows describes a single T cell receptor beta chain. Its antigen is not yet known. Base qualities were left out, and no much larger clone turns up one base away. The data derive from a study of blood T cell repertoires in COVID-19 (dated by TCRdb to 2018 to 2021). For context, the study as a whole: Collaborator samples came from the United States, Italy and Spain and covered acute and convalescent phases of COVID-19. Subjects who had been exposed to COVID-19, were actively infected with it, or had recovered from it provided the deeply sampled blood TCRbeta repertoires that made up the dataset. The material from the prospective study consisted of cDNA or gDNA derived from T cells, B-cell-depleted T cells, or PBMCs. The repertoires were released in a freely available public database meant as a resource for research on the immune response to SARS-CoV-2. Samples came from the ongoing ImmuneRACE study (first 160 participants) plus 1,254 subjects from 6 global collaborators. Where available, HLA class I and class II types were taken from metadata supplied by the sample provider and were not determined by assay-based typing. Nearly every sample came with metadata listing a de-identified subject ID, COVID-19 status, age in years and sex.

TCRbeta CDR3 regions were amplified from genomic DNA using the immunoSEQ Assay, a bias-controlled multiplex PCR. From the authors' description of their analysis: Nucleated cell counts per sample were estimated from amplification of reference gene primers within the assay. To quantify the absolute abundance of each unique TCRbeta CDR3 rearrangement, sequence reads were collapsed and filtered. For each sample, productive Simpson clonality was calculated as the square root of Simpson's diversity index across productive rearrangements. What TCRdb holds here is the immuneACCESS table cut down to in-frame rearrangements. Part of the clones is not present; checked against another copy, under half of the missing clones reflect an unresolved V gene, and the others are unexplained. V, J and clone size reflect that table, while D and trimming were determined from the DNA. This sample comprises 110,000 or so clones, roughly 90% of them detected only once. Clones ranked in the top ten supply 19% of the sample.

Collaborating institutions collected whole blood in K2EDTA tubes following their own protocols. Collaborator samples were shipped for TCRbeta analysis as frozen whole blood, isolated PBMCs, or DNA extracted from either sample type. CDR1 SGHVS and CDR2 FQNEAQ were looked up in the germline V gene. Trimming takes 0 bases off V and 13 bases off J; junction bases not matched to a gene: 12. Including cysteine and phenylalanine, the CDR3 has 16 amino acids. Only the CDR3 DNA is retained, 48 bases long and in frame from the first base. What the research found in general, with its limitations: The amount of clinical and demographic metadata varied by source and participant and was provided uncurated.

The clonotype originates from a human donor with acute or convalescent COVID-19. The donor label of this sample is uncertain. The chain is encoded by TRBV7-8 joined to TRBJ2-1, and 10 bases in between align with TRBD2. Sample: peripheral blood. The CDR3 sequence is CASSLARVGLAEKQFF. In nucleotide form, the sequence is TGTGCCAGCAGCTTAGCGCGTGTAGGACTAGCGGAAAAACAGTTCTTC.